This record concerns one T cell receptor beta chain sequence. What it binds is not known. Germline-derived CDR1 and CDR2 are DFQATT and SNEGSKA (reference sequence). V lost 4 bases and J lost 2, with 17 bases in between. This CDR3 contains 15 residues. Each CDR3 protein is one row after TCRdb ran MiXCR on the reads. The data show tens of thousands of distinct CDR3 sequences, around 62% seen once. The data originate from a study of type 1 regulatory T cells. Study as a whole: An in vitro protocol generated T-allo10, a Tr1-enriched, alloantigen-specific CD4 T cell product.

Findings of the study overall: Type 1 regulatory T cells had a more restricted TCR repertoire than non-type 1 regulatory T cells.

This clonotype originated in a human donor in good health. Sequenced input: cultured non-Tr1 T cells, either the whole culture or a sorted T cell fraction (not recorded which). The chain couples TRBV20-1 to TRBJ2-5; perhaps TRBD2 as D (6 bases). The CDR3 protein is CSAKMGLSGQETQYF. The CDR3 DNA sequence: TGCAGTGCTAAAATGGGACTTAGCGGACAAGAGACCCAGTACTTC.